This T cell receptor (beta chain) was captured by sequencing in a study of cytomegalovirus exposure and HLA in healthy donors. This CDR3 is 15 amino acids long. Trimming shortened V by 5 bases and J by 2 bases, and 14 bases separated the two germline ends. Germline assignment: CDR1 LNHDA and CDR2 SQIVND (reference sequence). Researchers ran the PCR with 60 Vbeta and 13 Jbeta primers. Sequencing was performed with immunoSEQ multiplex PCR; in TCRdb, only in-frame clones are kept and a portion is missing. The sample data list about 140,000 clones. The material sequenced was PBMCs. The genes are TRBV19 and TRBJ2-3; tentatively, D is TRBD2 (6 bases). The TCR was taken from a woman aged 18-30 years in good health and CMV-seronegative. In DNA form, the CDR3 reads TGTGCCAGTAGTTTTCGGGAGTATCTCACAGATACGCAGTATTTT. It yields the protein CASSFREYLTDTQYF.